This record covers a single T cell receptor (beta chain). Its antigen is as yet unknown. V was pared by 5 bases and J by 2 bases, with 1 base of the junction left unmatched. Germline CDR1 is LNHNV and CDR2 is YYDKDF (reference sequence). The CDR3 runs to 13 residues. TCRdb ran MiXCR on the reads and lists one entry per CDR3 protein. The sample lists 550,000 to 850,000 distinct CDR3 sequences; around 32% were seen once. This sample stems from a study of T cell repertoires in cytomegalovirus infection. Across the study: As its CMV epitopes, the study selected recently identified HLA-C-restricted and well-studied HLA-B-restricted targets. Regarding the study as a whole: Adding up the frequency of public TCR beta families identified people who carried CMV plus the relevant HLA.

The rearrangement joins TRBV15 to TRBJ1-2; 8 nucleotides align to TRBD1. The TCR sequence derives from a human donor in good health (CMV status not recorded). Some clones in this sample may be carry-over from other donors' samples. The starting material was cultured PBMCs, obtained from culture after CMV antigen stimulation. The CDR3 sequence is CATSGTGNYGYTF. DNA for the CDR3: TGTGCCACCAGCGGGACAGGAAACTATGGCTACACCTTC.